Listed here are 9 T cell receptor beta chains from one sample, sequenced in a study of T cell responses to AZD1222 COVID-19 vaccine. Clones were read by immunoSEQ multiplex PCR, and TCRdb kept only the in-frame ones, dropping some. The sample carries 140,000 to 150,000 clones, around 91% recorded once. Sequenced material: peripheral blood, taken on day 0 of AZD1222 vaccination. These receptors were taken from an adult in good health.

The chain links TRBV11-2 to TRBJ2-2, with D perhaps matching TRBD1 (6 bases). Trimming pared 2 bases from V and 7 bases from J, leaving 20 bases between. The CDR3 runs to 17 residues. The germline V gene has CDR1 SGHAT and CDR2 FQNNGV. The CDR3 DNA reads TGTGCCAGCAGCTTATGGGGGCGTCCCGGGTCTGGCGGGGAGCTGTTTTTT. Its translation: CASSLWGRPGSGGELFF.

This chain links TRBV6-2 or TRBV6-3 with TRBJ2-7; D unclear. Per the germline V gene, CDR1 is MNHEY and CDR2 is SVGEGT. V was pared by 2 bases and J by 6 bases, with 8 bases between. This CDR3 contains 12 residues. CDR3 loop: CASSYHLGEQYF. In nucleotides, the CDR3 is TGTGCCAGCAGTTACCACCTTGGCGAGCAGTACTTC.

The CDR3 sequence is CATSKASLGYGYTF. The CDR3 nucleotides are TGTGCCACATCCAAGGCGAGCCTGGGCTATGGCTACACCTTC. This chain connects TRBV11-1 to TRBJ1-2; D remains ambiguous. Deletions cut 10 bases from V and 4 bases from J, with 19 bases between. The CDR3 is 14 residues long. Germline lookup yields CDR1 SGHAT and CDR2 FQDESV (reference sequence).

The chain employs TRBV4-1 and TRBJ1-2, with D maybe TRBD1 (5 bases). The CDR3 sequence is 11 residues long. Germline lookup yields CDR1 MGHRA and CDR2 YSYEKL. V lost 5 bases and J lost 8, with 9 bases in between. The DNA for the CDR3 is TGCGCCAGCAGCTTTCGACAGGGCTACACCTTC. This codes for CASSFRQGYTF.

The chain links TRBV6-1 to TRBJ1-1; 8 nucleotides agree with TRBD1. The V gene's germline CDR1 is MNHNS and CDR2 SASEGT. The CDR3 spans 16 residues. J gave up 3 bases and V 4 bases, and 10 bases lay outside the gene matches. CDR3 protein: CASSGGRGQGDTEAFF. DNA for the CDR3: TGTGCCAGCAGTGGTGGTCGAGGACAGGGCGACACTGAAGCTTTCTTT.

This chain links TRBV6-1 with TRBJ1-2; a possible D gene is TRBD1 (5 bases). The CDR3 runs to 15 residues. Trimming shortened V by 2 bases and J by 4 bases, and 14 bases separated the two germline ends. The germline CDR1 and CDR2 sequences are MNHNS and SASEGT. The CDR3: CASSEYSGGFYGYTF. The CDR3 DNA reads as TGTGCCAGCAGTGAATATTCCGGGGGGTTCTATGGCTACACCTTC.

This clone was seen once. This sequence joins TRBV10-2 and TRBJ2-3; TRBD2 is a possible D gene (6 bases). There are 15 residues in the CDR3. From germline, CDR1 is WSHSY and CDR2 SAAADI. The V end was cut by 6 bases, the J end by 3 bases, with 16 bases between. CDR3 protein: CASRKGLARTDTQYF. CDR3 nucleotide sequence: TGCGCCAGCAGGAAAGGGCTAGCGAGAACAGATACGCAGTATTTT.

The V call is TRBV5-5, the J call TRBJ1-5, with a weak D call TRBD1 (5 bases). V was shortened by 7 bases and J by 2 bases, with 10 bases between the two germline ends. Germline-derived CDR1 and CDR2 are SGHKS and YYEKEE (reference sequence). The CDR3 is made up of 13 amino acids. The CDR3 DNA is TGTGCCAGCGGCGTGGGGGGCAATCAGCCCCAGCATTTT. Its protein is CASGVGGNQPQHF.

The chain links TRBV7-2 to TRBJ2-2, with no clear D. Germline values: CDR1 SGHTA, CDR2 FQGNSA. This CDR3 spans 13 amino acids. V lost 2 bases to trimming and J lost 5 bases, with 6 bases between them. The CDR3 DNA sequence: TGTGCCAGCAGCTTATCTTTTACCGGGGAGCTGTTTTTT. Its protein product is CASSLSFTGELFF.